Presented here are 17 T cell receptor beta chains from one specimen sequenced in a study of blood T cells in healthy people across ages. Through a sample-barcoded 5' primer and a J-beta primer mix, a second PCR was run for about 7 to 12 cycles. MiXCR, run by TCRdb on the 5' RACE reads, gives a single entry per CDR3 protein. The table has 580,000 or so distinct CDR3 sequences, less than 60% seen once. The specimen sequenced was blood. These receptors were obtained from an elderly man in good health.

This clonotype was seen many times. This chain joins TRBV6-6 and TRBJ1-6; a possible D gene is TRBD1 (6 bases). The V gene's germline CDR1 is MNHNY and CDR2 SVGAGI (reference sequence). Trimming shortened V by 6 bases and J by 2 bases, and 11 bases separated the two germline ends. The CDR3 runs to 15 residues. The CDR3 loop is CASRRTVAYNSPLHF. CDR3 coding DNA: TGTGCCAGCAGACGGACAGTGGCCTATAATTCACCCCTCCACTTT.

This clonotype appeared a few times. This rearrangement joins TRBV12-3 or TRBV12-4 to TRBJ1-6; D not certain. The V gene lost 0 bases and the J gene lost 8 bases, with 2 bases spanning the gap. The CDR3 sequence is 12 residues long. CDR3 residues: CASSLAYSPLHF. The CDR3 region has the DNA TGTGCCAGCAGTTTAGCCTATTCACCCCTCCACTTT.

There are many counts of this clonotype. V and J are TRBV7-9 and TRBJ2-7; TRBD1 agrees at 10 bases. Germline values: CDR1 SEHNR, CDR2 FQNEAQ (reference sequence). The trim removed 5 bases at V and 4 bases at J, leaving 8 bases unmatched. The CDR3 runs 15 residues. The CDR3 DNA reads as TGTGCCAGCAGCACATGGGACAGGGGAGTTTACGAGCAGTACTTC. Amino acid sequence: CASSTWDRGVYEQYF.

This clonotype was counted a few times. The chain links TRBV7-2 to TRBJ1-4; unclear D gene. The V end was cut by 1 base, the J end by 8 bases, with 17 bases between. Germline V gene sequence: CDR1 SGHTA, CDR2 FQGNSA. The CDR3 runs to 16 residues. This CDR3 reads CASSLGGRRGGEKLFF. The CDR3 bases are TGTGCCAGCAGCTTAGGTGGCAGGCGTGGTGGAGAAAAACTGTTTTTT.

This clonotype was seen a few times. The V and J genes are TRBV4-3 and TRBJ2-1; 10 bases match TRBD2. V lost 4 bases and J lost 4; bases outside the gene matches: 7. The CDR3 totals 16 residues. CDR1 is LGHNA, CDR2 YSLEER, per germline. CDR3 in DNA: TGCGCCAGCAGCCCCCGCCTAGCGGGGGAATACAATGAGCAGTTCTTC. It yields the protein CASSPRLAGEYNEQFF.

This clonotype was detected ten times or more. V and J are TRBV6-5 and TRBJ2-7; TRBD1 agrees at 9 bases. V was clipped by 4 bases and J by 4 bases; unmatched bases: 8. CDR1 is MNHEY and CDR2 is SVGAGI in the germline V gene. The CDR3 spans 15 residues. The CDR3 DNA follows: TGTGCCAGCAGTTCAGCCCCGGGACAGGGATACGAGCAGTACTTC. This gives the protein CASSSAPGQGYEQYF.

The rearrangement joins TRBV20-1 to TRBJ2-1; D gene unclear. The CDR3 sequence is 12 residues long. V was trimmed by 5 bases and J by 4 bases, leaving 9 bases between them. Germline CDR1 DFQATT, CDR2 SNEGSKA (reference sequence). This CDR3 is CSAYSLYNEQFF. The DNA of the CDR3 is TGCAGTGCTTATAGTTTGTACAATGAGCAGTTCTTC.

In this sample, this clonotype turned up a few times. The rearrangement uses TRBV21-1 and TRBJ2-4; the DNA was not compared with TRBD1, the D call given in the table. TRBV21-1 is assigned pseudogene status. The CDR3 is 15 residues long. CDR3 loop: CASSKLGSEGWGQYF. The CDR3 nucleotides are TGTGCCAGCAGCAAATTAGGCTCAGAGGGTTGGGGCCAGTACTTC.

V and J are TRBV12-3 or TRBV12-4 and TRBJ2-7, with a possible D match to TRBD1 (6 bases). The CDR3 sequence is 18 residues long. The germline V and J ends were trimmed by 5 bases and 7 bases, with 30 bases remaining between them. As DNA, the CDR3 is TGTGCCAGCAGTAGCATGCGTTTTACAGGGTCGGGGCCGGGGGAGCAGTACTTC. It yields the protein CASSSMRFTGSGPGEQYF.

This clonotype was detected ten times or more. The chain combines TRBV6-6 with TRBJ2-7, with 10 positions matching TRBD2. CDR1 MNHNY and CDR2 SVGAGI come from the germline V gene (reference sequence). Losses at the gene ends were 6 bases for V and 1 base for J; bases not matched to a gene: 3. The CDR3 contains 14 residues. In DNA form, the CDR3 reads TGTGCCAGCAGACTAGCGGGAAGATCCTACGAGCAGTACTTC. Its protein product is CASRLAGRSYEQYF.

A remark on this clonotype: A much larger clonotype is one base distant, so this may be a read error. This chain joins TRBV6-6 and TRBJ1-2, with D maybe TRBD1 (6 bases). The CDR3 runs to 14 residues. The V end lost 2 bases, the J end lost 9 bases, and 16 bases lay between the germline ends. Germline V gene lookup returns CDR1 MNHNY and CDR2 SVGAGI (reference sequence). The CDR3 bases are TGTGCCAGCAGTTACGCTTTGGACAGTCCTCGCTACACCTTC. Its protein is CASSYALDSPRYTF.

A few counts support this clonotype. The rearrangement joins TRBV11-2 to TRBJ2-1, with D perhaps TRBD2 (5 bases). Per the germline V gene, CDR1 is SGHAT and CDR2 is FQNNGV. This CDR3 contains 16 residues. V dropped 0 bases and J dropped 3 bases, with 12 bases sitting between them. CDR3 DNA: TGTGCCAGCAGCTTAGAGGTAGCGAATCTCTACAATGAGCAGTTCTTC. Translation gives CASSLEVANLYNEQFF. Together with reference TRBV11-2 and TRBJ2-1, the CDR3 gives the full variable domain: EAGVAQSPRYKIIEKRQSVAFWCNPISGHATLYWYQQILGQGPKLLIQFQNNGVVDDSQLPKDRFSAERLKGVDSTLKIQPAKLEDSAVYLCASSLEVANLYNEQFFGPGTRLTVL.

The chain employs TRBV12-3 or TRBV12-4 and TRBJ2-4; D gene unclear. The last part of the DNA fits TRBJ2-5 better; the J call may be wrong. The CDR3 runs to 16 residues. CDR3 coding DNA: TGTGCCAGCAGTTGGGTTGGTGGGCGCTTCGCGGAGACCCAGTACTTC. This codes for CASSWVGGRFAETQYF.

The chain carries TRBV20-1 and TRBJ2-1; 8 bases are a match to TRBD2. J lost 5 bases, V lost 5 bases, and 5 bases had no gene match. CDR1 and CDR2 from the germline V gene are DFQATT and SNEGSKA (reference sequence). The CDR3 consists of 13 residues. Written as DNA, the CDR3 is TGCAGTGCTCCTCGGGGGGGTAACAATGAGCAGTTCTTC. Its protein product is CSAPRGGNNEQFF.

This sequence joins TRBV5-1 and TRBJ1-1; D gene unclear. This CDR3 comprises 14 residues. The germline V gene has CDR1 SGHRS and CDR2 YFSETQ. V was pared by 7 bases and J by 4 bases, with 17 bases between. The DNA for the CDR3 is TGCGCCAGCCAAAGGACGTGGAGGACCACTGAAGCTTTCTTT. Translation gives CASQRTWRTTEAFF.

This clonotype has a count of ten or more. Here the CDR3 reads CASSPPGGAEAFF. In DNA form, the CDR3 reads TGTGCCAGCAGCCCCCCAGGCGGGGCTGAAGCTTTCTTT. The genes are TRBV6-5 and TRBJ1-1; D is unresolved. The germline V gene has CDR1 MNHEY and CDR2 SVGAGI. The CDR3 runs to 13 residues. V was trimmed by 6 bases and J by 6 bases, leaving 14 bases between them.

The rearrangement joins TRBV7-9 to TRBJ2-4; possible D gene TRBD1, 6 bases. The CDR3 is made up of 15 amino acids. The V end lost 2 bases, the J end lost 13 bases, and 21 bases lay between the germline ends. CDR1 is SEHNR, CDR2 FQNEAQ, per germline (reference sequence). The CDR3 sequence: CASSLPGTPVWEQYF. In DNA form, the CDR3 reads TGTGCCAGCAGCTTACCTGGGACACCCGTATGGGAGCAGTACTTC. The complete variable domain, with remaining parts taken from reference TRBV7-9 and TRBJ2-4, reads DTGVSQNPRHKITKRGQNVTFRCDPISEHNRLYWYRQTLGQGPEFLTYFQNEAQLEKSRLLSDRFSAERPKGSFSTLEIQRTEQGDSAMYLCASSLPGTPVWEQYFGAGTRLSVL.